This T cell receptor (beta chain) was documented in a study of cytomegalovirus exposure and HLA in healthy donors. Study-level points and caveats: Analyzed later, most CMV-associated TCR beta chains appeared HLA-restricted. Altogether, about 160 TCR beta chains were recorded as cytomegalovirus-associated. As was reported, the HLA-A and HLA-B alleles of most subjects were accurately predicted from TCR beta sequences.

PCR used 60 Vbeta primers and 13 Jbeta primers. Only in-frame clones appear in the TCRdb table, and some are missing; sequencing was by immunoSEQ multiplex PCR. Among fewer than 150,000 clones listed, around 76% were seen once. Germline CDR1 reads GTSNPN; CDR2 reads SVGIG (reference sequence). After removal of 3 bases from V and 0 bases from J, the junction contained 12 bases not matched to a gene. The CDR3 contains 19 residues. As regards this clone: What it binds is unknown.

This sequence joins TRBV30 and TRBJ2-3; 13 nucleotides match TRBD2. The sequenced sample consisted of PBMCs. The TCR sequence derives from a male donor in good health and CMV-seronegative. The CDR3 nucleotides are TGTGCCTGGAGCCCGGGGGGGACTAGCGGGGCTCCTAGCACAGATACGCAGTATTTT. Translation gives CAWSPGGTSGAPSTDTQYF.